This T cell receptor beta chain was retrieved from a study of cytomegalovirus exposure and HLA in healthy donors (dated 2017 in TCRdb). Looking at the study overall: An earlier analysis of more than 550 of the donors reported 276 Gb of sequence data and about 120 million unique TCR beta sequences obtained from around 190 million T cells. In a later genetic analysis, genome-wide SNP genotypes for about 65% of the roughly 670 donors were used, and that subset was treated as a discovery cohort. Along with the approximately 600-subject first cohort, a separate validation cohort of more than 90 different subjects was used. Donor age, sex, ethnicity and CMV serostatus were compiled together with the repertoire data. Both class I and class II loci were covered by HLA typing, at four-digit resolution. An early release covering roughly 600 HLA-typed donors comprised about 290 gigabases of sequencing data and about 90 million unique TCR sequences. Among the approximately 400 genotyped donors, approximately 77% belonged to the genetic ancestry cluster associated with self-reported Caucasian donors. Using immunosequencing, the study profiled T cell repertoires from some 670 subjects and related those repertoires to cytomegalovirus serostatus. The study aimed to test whether signatures of past pathogen exposure could be identified by cataloging public T cell receptors. To predict cytomegalovirus infection status, the study combined high-throughput TCR immunosequencing, statistical association of individual TCRs with disease status, and machine learning. The later analysis used no new phenotypic data to find candidate immune exposures, relying instead on TCR beta sequences and their occurrence across donors. To study patterns of TCR occurrence, a later analysis re-analyzed previously published TCR beta repertoires from several hundred donors and added high-resolution HLA genotyping. An earlier analysis of 587 of the donors used high-throughput TCR beta sequencing to judge whether each TCR beta V gene segment behaved as functional or pseudogenic. Typing coverage differed by locus: A, B, C, DRB1 and DQB1 were typed in roughly 620-630 donors, DQA1 in 500 to 550, DPA1 in approximately 610, and DPB1 in just under 490. Every discovery cohort repertoire had been produced on one sequencing platform. Among roughly 400 genotyped donors of the cohort, an average of approximately 240,000 unique TCR beta nucleotide sequences were sequenced per donor, about a sixth of them non-productive. Roughly five DR-DQ haplotypes were handled as single units for association and clustering, since linkage in the cohort was strong. The research as a whole found: In the study, approximately 150 TCR beta chains were listed as associated with cytomegalovirus. Three of the identified cytomegalovirus-associated TCR beta chains were confirmed in vitro to be specific for cytomegalovirus antigens. Some 15 rarely observed V segments, including chromosome 9 orphons, were excluded from the earlier analysis of approximately 500 of the donors because counts were too low. The 87-base-pair reads could not distinguish some IMGT-functional V segments, including TRBV6-2 and TRBV6-3, so those segments were excluded. Most TCR sequences were seen in very few donors, while some public TCRs were found in many individuals. A cluster of highly shared sequence variants was judged likely to represent a technical artifact of the sequencing pipeline. A later analysis associated about 16,000 TCR beta sequences with specific HLA alleles at a false discovery rate of 0.05. Because HLA typing was missing for some donors at each locus, association tests included only the typed subset. Presence/absence analyses assumed roughly uniform sequencing depth across donors, an assumption that may not hold. This cohort had only TCR beta chains sequenced, and the lack of alpha or paired-chain data limited which features could be detected. A further reported finding was that TCR beta sequences accurately predicted the HLA-A and HLA-B alleles for most subjects in the first cohort. In a later analysis, TCR association rates were found to vary across HLA loci, with the most associated TCRs seen for DRB1 alleles and the fewest for HLA-C alleles. According to a later analysis, most CMV-associated TCR beta chains appeared to be HLA-restricted, and the HLA associations seemed to be driven largely by CMV exposure. According to a later genetic analysis, donors in an Asian-associated ancestry cluster had fewer N-insertions in productive TCRs than the approximately 690-donor mean. The authors suggested that the approach could potentially be generalized to other disease states and immunological phenotypes. Immune exposure information for the cohort was limited to CMV serostatus. In a later analysis, HLA-associated TCR beta chains were found to be more clonally expanded and to have lower generation probabilities than equally common non-associated chains. In an earlier analysis of approximately 590 of the donors, most TCR beta V segments appeared in productive rearrangements about 87% or about 30% of the time, broadly matching IMGT annotations. In a later analysis, several top co-occurrence clusters were reported to appear linked to parvovirus B19, influenza, CMV and Epstein-Barr virus. Cytomegalovirus status was reported to be diagnosed by the classifier with high specificity and sensitivity in both the original and validation cohorts. Strong co-occurrence of HLA alleles, especially DR and DQ, made assigning TCR associations to individual alleles difficult. A later genetic analysis associated a missense DCLRE1C variant with V-gene and J-gene trimming of TCR beta chains, and an independent cohort replicated the association. Linkage disequilibrium might explain the correlated functional status among segregating V segments, but an unknown experimental factor could not be ruled out.

The cohort comprised around 690 healthy bone marrow donors. Cohort members were all nominally healthy when sampled, although unrecorded immune exposures were likely present. The donor tested CMV seropositive and was one of the 289 seropositive cohort members. A peripheral blood sample was collected from each donor, and TCR beta sequencing was performed on peripheral blood mononuclear cells. Genomic DNA was extracted from the blood cell samples with the Qiagen DNeasy Blood Extraction Kit. Library preparation employed the immunoSEQ multiplex PCR assay. For the multiplex PCR, a mixture combining 60 forward primers for TCR Vbeta segments and 13 reverse primers for TCR Jbeta segments was used. The CDR3 region of rearranged TCR beta genes was amplified from genomic DNA by a multiplex PCR assay. The amplified TCR beta libraries were sequenced on the Illumina HiSeq System as 87-base-pair reads. As for how the authors treated the data: A later analysis counted about 80 million unique TCR beta chains across the 640 or so repertoires, and 10 million to 12 million of these chains were shared by at least two donors. To remove PCR and sequencing errors, raw reads were error-corrected and collapsed into unique sequences using a nearest-neighbor algorithm that merged closely related sequences. To assign V, D and J gene segments, CDR3 sequences were aligned to IMGT reference sequences. Each retained sequence needed at least a six-nucleotide match to both a V gene segment and a J gene segment. A rearrangement was called productive if the CDR3 had no stop codons and remained in frame with V and J, and every other rearrangement was called non-productive. Following IMGT convention, CDR3 was defined as the stretch from the second conserved V-encoded cysteine to the conserved J-encoded phenylalanine. Sequences without an unambiguous match to a single V gene segment were excluded from the earlier analysis of approximately 560 of the donors. An earlier analysis of approximately 590 of the donors classified V segments as functional when productive rearrangements were above 56.7% and as segregating when the standard deviation between donors was above 5%. A statistical classification framework was built for diagnosing cytomegalovirus status from the catalog of TCR beta chain sequences. In a later analysis, TCR nucleotide sequences were compared against IMGT/GENE-DB human TR gene sequences so that V and J genes could be assigned. The TCRdist pipeline was used in a later analysis to assign CDR3 sequences and most-parsimonious VDJ recombination scenarios. In a later analysis, each TCR beta chain was defined by its CDR3 amino acid sequence together with its V-gene family, and reads lacking a unique V-gene family were excluded. A later analysis removed 592 highly shared, low-generation-probability nucleotide sequences to deal with suspected cross-contamination and a sequencing artifact. For each public chain, a later analysis derived a clonal expansion index from normalized ranks of inferred template counts within each repertoire. Generation probabilities in a later analysis came from a VDJ recombination model fitted to out-of-frame rearrangements, and those results were checked against IGoR. Hypergeometric tests were used in a later analysis to score TCR-TCR, TCR-HLA and TCR-CMV co-occurrence, with a repertoire-size bias correction applied to the TCR pairs. In a later analysis, false discovery rates were estimated by permuting HLA or CMV assignments 20 times. In a later analysis, co-occurring TCRs were grouped with DBSCAN, and TCRdist sequence similarity was added when clustering was performed within HLA-allele-positive subsets. Repertoires with fewer than 30,000 or more than 120,000 public chains were left out of co-occurrence clustering, as were about 5 repertoires with anomalous nucleotide sharing. What TCRdb holds here is the immuneACCESS table cut down to in-frame rearrangements. Part of the clones is not present; checked against another copy, under half of the missing clones reflect an unresolved V gene, and the others are unexplained. V and J calls and clone size are copied from that table; D and trimming were computed from the DNA. This sample is represented by some 91,000 clones; under 80% of them were singletons. Of the sample, about 7% is held by the ten largest clones.

Worth noting for this clone: Its antigen remains undetermined. Sequence at one end of the junction differs from germline and may be a read error.

Per the germline V gene, WSHSY is the CDR1 and SAAADI is the CDR2. From cysteine to phenylalanine, the CDR3 is 13 amino acids long. The sequence is cut down to CDR3 DNA, 39 bases in frame from base 1. Sequences were obtained from PBMCs. This TCR derives from a man in his forties or fifties in good health and CMV-seropositive. The rearranged segments are TRBV10-2 and TRBJ1-1; there is no confident call for the D gene. The CDR3 region: CASRELEGAEAFF. The DNA sequence is TGCGCCAGCAGGGAGTTGGAGGGCGCTGAAGCTTTCTTT.